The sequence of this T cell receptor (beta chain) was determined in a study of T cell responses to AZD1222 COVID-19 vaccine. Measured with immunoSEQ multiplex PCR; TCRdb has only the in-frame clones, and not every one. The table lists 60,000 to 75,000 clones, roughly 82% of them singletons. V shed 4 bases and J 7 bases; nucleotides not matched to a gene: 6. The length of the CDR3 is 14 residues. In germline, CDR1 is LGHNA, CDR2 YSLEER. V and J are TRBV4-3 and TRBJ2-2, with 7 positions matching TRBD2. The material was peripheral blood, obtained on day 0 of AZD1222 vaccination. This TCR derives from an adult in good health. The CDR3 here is CASSLVGGFGELFF. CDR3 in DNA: TGCGCCAGCAGCCTTGTGGGGGGGTTCGGGGAGCTGTTTTTT.